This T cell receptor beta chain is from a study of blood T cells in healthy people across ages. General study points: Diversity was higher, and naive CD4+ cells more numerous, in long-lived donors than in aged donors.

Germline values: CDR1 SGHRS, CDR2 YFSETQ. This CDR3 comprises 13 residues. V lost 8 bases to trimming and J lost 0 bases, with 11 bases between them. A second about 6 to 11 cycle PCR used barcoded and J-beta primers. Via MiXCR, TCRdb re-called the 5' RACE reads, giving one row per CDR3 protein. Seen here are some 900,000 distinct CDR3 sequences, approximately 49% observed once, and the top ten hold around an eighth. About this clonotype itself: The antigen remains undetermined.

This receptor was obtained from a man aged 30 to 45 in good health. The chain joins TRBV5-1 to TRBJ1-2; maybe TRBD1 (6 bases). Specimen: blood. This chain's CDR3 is CASADRPNYGYTF. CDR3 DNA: TGCGCCAGTGCGGACAGACCTAACTATGGCTACACCTTC.